This T cell receptor beta chain came from a study of cytomegalovirus exposure and HLA in healthy donors (dated by TCRdb to about 2017). General notes on the study: The roughly 670 repertoires of the first cohort and the approximately 110 validation repertoires were produced on the same platform, according to a later analysis. The aim of the study was to test whether cataloging public T cell receptors could identify signatures of past pathogen exposure. Along with the roughly 700-subject first cohort, a separate validation cohort of around 110 different subjects was used. To predict cytomegalovirus infection status, the study combined high-throughput TCR immunosequencing, statistical association of individual TCRs with disease status, and machine learning.

Results and caveats for the whole study, not just this receptor: The authors suggested that the approach could potentially be generalized to other disease states and immunological phenotypes. Three of the identified cytomegalovirus-associated TCR beta chains were confirmed in vitro to be specific for cytomegalovirus antigens. In a later analysis, TCRs clustered in the first cohort were found to also tend to co-occur in the 120 or so validation repertoires, with approximately 95% of cluster scores above 0. Most TCR sequences were observed very rarely across donors, whereas some public TCRs were present in many individuals. A total of 150 or so TCR beta chains were listed by the study as associated with cytomegalovirus. All 120 or so repertoires were used to score co-occurrence in the validation cohort in a later analysis, because that analysis had no HLA typing for the cohort. The classifier was reported to diagnose cytomegalovirus status with high specificity and sensitivity in both the original and validation cohorts.

Receptors were amplified or captured by the immunoSEQ multiplex PCR assay. On the authors' methods: A statistical classification framework was developed to diagnose cytomegalovirus status using the catalog of TCR beta chain sequences. Imported from immuneACCESS, the table was reduced by TCRdb to in-frame sequences with V and J called. These copies leave out some clones; in studies compared against another copy, an unresolved V gene accounts for under half, and the cause of the remainder is not known. That table furnishes V, J and clone size, whereas the DNA furnished D and trimming. Recorded for this sample are about 140,000 clones; roughly 88% of them occurred a single time. The ten top clones hold about 7.9% of the sample. Separate from the approximately 700-subject first cohort, the validation cohort of 90 to 150 subjects was the group to which the donors belonged. Turning to this clone: The target of this receptor is not known. No base qualities exist here, and no much larger clone lies one base off it.

Inclusive of the bounding cysteine and phenylalanine, the CDR3 is 15 residues long. The DNA shown is the 45-base CDR3, in frame from base 1. The germline V gene encodes CDR1 MDHEN and CDR2 SYDVKM. V has 3 bases trimmed and J has 3 bases trimmed; junction bases matching no gene number 8. The rearrangement joined TRBV28 to TRBJ2-7, with TRBD1 matching 7 junction bases. The source is a woman between 18 and 30 years old in good health and CMV-seropositive. Source material: PBMCs. The CDR3 is CASSFALGTDYEQYF. The DNA reads TGTGCCAGCAGTTTCGCCCTCGGGACAGACTACGAGCAGTACTTC. Reference TRBV28 and TRBJ2-7 genes cover what lies past the CDR3, so the full variable domain is DVKVTQSSRYLVKRTGEKVFLECVQDMDHENMFWYRQDPGLGLRLIYFSYDVKMKEKGDIPEGYSVSREKKERFSLILESASTNQTSMYLCASSFALGTDYEQYFGPGTRLTVT.